The present entry profiles one T cell receptor beta chain with its context. Its target is not known. This table comes from immunoSEQ multiplex PCR, and its TCRdb copy is limited to in-frame clones, with some not included. Of roughly 34,000 clones in the sample, 70% to 90% were seen once. This sample was taken from a study of T cell responses to AZD1222 COVID-19 vaccine. In the study overall: The study pooled second doses at about 4 or about 12 weeks.

CDR3 length: 16 residues. Germline V lookup: CDR1 SGHAT, CDR2 FQNNGV. Germline trimming cut 4 bases from V and 6 bases from J; bases unmatched to any gene: 15. General study findings and limits: A mostly white British donor set with more females was recruited, and clonal diversity was possibly underestimated.

The material sequenced was peripheral blood, taken on day 0 of AZD1222 vaccination. This receptor was obtained from an adult in good health. The chain joins TRBV11-2 to TRBJ2-7; TRBD2 aligns across 7 bases. The CDR3 region is CASSSYVTRESSEQYF. CDR3 nucleotides: TGTGCCAGCAGCTCCTATGTCACGCGGGAGTCTTCCGAGCAGTACTTC.